This T cell receptor (beta chain) came from a study of blood T cell repertoires in COVID-19. The assay was immunoSEQ multiplex PCR, and TCRdb's table has in-frame clones only and misses some. The data show about 150,000 clones, with about 88% seen just once and about 2.5% held by the top ten. Unmatched junction bases numbered 8, after V lost 4 bases and J lost 3 bases. Germline assignment: CDR1 MDHEN and CDR2 SYDVKM. The CDR3 loop spans 15 amino acids. Specimen: peripheral blood. This clonotype originated in a human donor with COVID-19, enrolled during active disease. The donor label of this sample is uncertain. The J gene is TRBJ1-2, the V gene TRBV28; 7 nucleotides agree with TRBD1. Written as DNA, the CDR3 is TGTGCCAGCAGTTGGGGCGCCAGGGGGGACTATGGCTACACCTTC. Encoded protein: CASSWGARGDYGYTF.